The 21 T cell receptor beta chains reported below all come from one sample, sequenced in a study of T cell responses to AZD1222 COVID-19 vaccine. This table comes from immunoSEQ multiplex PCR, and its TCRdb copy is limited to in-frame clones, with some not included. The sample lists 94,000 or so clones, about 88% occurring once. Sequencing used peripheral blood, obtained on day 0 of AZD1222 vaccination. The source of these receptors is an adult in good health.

CDR3 in amino acids: CASSLLGPHEQFF. For the CDR3, the DNA is TGTGCCAGCAGCCTCCTCGGCCCTCATGAGCAGTTCTTC. This chain links TRBV3-1 (or the pseudogene TRBV3-2) with TRBJ2-1; D call uncertain. The CDR3 totals 13 residues. V lost 4 bases and J lost 8, with 12 bases in between. The V gene's germline CDR1 is LGHDT and CDR2 YNNKEL (reference sequence).

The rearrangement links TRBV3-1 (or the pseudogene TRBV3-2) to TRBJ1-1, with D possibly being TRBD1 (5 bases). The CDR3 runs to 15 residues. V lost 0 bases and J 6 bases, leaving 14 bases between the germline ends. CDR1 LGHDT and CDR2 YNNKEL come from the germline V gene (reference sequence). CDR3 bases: TGTGCCAGCAGCCAAGATAGAAGGGGCTTGGCTGAAGCTTTCTTT. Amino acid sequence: CASSQDRRGLAEAFF.

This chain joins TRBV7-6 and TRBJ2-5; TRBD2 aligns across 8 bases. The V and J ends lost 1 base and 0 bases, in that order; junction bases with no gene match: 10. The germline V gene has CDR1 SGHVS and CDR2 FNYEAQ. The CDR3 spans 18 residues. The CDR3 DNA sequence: TGTGCCAGCAGCTTAGGTTTGGCGGGGGGCCGGTACCAAGAGACCCAGTACTTC. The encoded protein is CASSLGLAGGRYQETQYF.

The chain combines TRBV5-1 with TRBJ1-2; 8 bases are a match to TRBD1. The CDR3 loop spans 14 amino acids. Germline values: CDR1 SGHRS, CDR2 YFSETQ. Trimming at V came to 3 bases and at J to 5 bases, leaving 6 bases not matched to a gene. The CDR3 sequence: CASSSGTGSYGYTF. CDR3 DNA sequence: TGCGCCAGCAGCTCAGGGACAGGATCTTATGGCTACACCTTC.

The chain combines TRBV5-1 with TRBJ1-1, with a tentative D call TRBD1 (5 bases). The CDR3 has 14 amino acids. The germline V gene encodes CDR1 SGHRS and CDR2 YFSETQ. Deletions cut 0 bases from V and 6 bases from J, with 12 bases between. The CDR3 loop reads CASSLGGSIAEAFF. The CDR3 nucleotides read TGCGCCAGCAGCTTGGGGGGGAGTATCGCTGAAGCTTTCTTT.

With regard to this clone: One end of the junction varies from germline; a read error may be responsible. The CDR3 region has the DNA TGTGCTAGCAGTGGGGGACGCGGGCCCTACGAGCAGTACTTC. This translates into CASSGGRGPYEQYF. The chain combines TRBV7-7 with TRBJ2-7; D possibly matches TRBD1 or TRBD2 (5 bases each). This CDR3 is built from 14 residues. Germline values: CDR1 SSHAT, CDR2 FNYEAQ (reference sequence). The variable domain in full, completed from reference TRBV7-7 and TRBJ2-7, reads GAGVSQSPRYKVTKRGQDVTLRCDPISSHATLYWYQQALGQGPEFLTYFNYEAQPDKSGLPSDRFSAERPEGSISTLTIQRTEQRDSAMYRCASSGGRGPYEQYFGPGTRLTVT.

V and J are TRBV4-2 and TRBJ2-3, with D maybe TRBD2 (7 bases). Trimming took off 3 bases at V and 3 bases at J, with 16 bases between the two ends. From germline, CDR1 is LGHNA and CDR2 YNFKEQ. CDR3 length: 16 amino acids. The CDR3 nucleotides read TGTGCCAGCAGCCAGCAAGGGGGGGGCTCAACAGATACGCAGTATTTT. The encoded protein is CASSQQGGGSTDTQYF.

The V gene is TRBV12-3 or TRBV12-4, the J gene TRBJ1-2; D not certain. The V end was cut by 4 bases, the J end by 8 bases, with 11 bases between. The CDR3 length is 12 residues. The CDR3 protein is CASSSRDWGYTF. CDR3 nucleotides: TGTGCCAGCAGTTCTCGGGATTGGGGCTACACCTTC.

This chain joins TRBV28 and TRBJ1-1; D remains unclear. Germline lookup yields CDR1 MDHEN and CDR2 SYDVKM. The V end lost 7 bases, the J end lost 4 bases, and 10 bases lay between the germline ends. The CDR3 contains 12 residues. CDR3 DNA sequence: TGTGCCAGCACTTCGGGAGGCACTGAAGCTTTCTTT. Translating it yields CASTSGGTEAFF.

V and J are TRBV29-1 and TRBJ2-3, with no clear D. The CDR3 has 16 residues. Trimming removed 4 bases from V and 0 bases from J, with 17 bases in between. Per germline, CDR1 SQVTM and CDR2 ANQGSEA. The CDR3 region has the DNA TGCAGCGTTGGGAGCGCATACTACGCTAGCACAGATACGCAGTATTTT. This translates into CSVGSAYYASTDTQYF.

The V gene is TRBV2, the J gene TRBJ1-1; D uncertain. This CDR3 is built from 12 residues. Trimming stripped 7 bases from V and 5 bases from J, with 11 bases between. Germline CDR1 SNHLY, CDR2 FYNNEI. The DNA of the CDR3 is TGTGCCAGCAAGGAGGGTGGGACTGAAGCTTTCTTT. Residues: CASKEGGTEAFF.

The CDR3: CASSIDRVNYGYTF. In DNA, the CDR3 is TGTGCCAGTAGTATCGACAGGGTTAACTATGGCTACACCTTC. The chain has TRBV19 and TRBJ1-2; TRBD1 matches at 7 bases. CDR1 is LNHDA and CDR2 is SQIVND in the germline V gene (reference sequence). The length of the CDR3 is 14 residues. Trimming at V came to 3 bases and at J to 1 base, leaving 2 bases not matched to a gene.

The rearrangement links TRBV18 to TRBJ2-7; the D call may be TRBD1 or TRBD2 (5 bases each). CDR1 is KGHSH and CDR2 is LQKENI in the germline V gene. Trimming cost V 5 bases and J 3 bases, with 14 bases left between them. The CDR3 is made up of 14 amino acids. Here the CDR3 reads CASSSGTLIYEQYF. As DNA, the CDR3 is TGTGCCAGCTCATCCGGGACCTTAATCTACGAGCAGTACTTC.

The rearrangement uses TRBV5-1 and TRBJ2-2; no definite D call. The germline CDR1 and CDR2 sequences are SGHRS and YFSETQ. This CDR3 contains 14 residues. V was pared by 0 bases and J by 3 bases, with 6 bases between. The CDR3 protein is CASSLASYTGELFF. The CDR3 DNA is TGCGCCAGCAGCTTGGCCTCGTACACCGGGGAGCTGTTTTTT.

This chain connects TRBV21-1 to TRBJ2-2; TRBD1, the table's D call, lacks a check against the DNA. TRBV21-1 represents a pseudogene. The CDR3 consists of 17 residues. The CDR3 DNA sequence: TGTGCCAGCAGCAAACGGACAGTGAGGACGAACACCGGGGAGCTGTTTTTT. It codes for CASSKRTVRTNTGELFF.

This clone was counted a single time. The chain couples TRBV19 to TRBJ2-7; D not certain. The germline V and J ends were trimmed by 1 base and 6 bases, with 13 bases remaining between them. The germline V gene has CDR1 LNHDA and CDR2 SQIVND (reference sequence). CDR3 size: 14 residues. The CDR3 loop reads CASSIVGLETEQYF. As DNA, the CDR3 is TGTGCCAGTAGTATAGTGGGTCTCGAGACCGAGCAGTACTTC.

The CDR3 here is CARRPGRQPQHF. As DNA, the CDR3 is TGTGCCAGAAGGCCTGGGCGTCAGCCCCAGCATTTT. This sequence joins TRBV6-5 and TRBJ1-5; D is uncertain. In germline, CDR1 is MNHEY, CDR2 SVGAGI. This CDR3 spans 12 amino acids. The ends were cut back, 9 bases at V and 6 bases at J, with 12 bases in the middle.

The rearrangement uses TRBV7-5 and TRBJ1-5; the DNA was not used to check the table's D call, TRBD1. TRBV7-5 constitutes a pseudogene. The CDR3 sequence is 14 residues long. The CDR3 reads CARSLYRGNQPQHF. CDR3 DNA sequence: TGTGCCAGAAGCTTATACAGGGGGAATCAGCCCCAGCATTTT.

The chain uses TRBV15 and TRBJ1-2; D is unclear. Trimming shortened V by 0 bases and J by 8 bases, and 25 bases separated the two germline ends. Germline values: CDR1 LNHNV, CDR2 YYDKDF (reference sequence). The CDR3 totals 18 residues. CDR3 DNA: TGTGCCACCAGCAGAGATCGCCGAGTCGGTTGGGATAAGTACGGCTACACCTTC. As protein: CATSRDRRVGWDKYGYTF. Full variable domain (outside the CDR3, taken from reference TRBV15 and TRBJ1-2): DAMVIQNPRYQVTQFGKPVTLSCSQTLNHNVMYWYQQKSSQAPKLLFHYYDKDFNNEADTPDNFQSRRPNTSFCFLDIRSPGLGDTAMYLCATSRDRRVGWDKYGYTFGSGTRLTVV.

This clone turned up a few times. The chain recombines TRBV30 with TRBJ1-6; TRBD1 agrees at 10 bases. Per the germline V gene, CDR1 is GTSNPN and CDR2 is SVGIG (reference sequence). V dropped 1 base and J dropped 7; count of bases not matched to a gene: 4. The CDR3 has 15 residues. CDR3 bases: TGTGCCTGGAGTGGCCCGGGACAGGGGAATTCACCCCTCCACTTT. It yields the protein CAWSGPGQGNSPLHF.

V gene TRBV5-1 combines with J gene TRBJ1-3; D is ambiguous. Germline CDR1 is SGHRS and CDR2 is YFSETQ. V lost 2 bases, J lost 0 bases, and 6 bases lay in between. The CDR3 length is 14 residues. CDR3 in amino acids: CASSFTPSGNTIYF. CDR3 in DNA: TGCGCCAGCAGCTTCACCCCCTCTGGAAACACCATATATTTT.